The sequence of this T cell receptor beta chain was determined in a study of T cell responses to AZD1222 COVID-19 vaccine. The study's findings and limits: Donors were chiefly white British, with a greater number of females, and clonal diversity was perhaps underestimated.

TCRdb's copy holds only in-frame clones and misses some; the assay was immunoSEQ multiplex PCR. The data hold about 66,000 clones, with about four fifths observed a single time. Concerning this clone: No antigen is known for it.

The sequence was collected from an adult in good health. The sequencing used peripheral blood, collected on day 0 of MenACWY control vaccination.

The CDR3 bases are TGTGCCAGCAGTTACCAGGACTCCTACGAGCAGTACTTC. As protein: CASSYQDSYEQYF. The rearrangement uses TRBV6-2 or TRBV6-3 and TRBJ2-7; D not certain. CDR1 is MNHEY and CDR2 is SVGEGT in the germline V gene. Deletions cut 2 bases from V and 0 bases from J, with 5 bases between. This CDR3 region has 13 residues.